A selection of T cell receptor beta chains follows, all from one sample in a study of T cells in Graves' hyperthyroidism and ophthalmopathy. TCRdb independently ran MiXCR on the multiplex PCR reads; one entry per CDR3 protein. The profile shows around 350,000 distinct CDR3 sequences, under 20% of them singletons. The sequenced sample was blood. The receptors come from a woman aged 18-29 years with Graves' hyperthyroidism. CDR3s leave out the opening cysteine and the closing phenylalanine or tryptophan. A D gene is named only where the DNA matches it firmly.

d_call | j_call | v_call | cdr3_aa
TRBD1 | TRBJ2-7 | TRBV29-1 | SVETPGQKNYEQY
. | TRBJ1-2 | TRBV10-2 | ASSEEGNYGYT
TRBD1 | TRBJ2-5 | TRBV12-3/TRBV12-4 | ASRPDRTETQY
TRBD1 | TRBJ2-7 | TRBV13 | ASSPNRQGLEQY
. | TRBJ1-6 | TRBV28 | ASTLGGQNNSPLH
. | TRBJ1-1 | TRBV12-3/TRBV12-4 | ASSLGLVSAF
. | TRBJ1-1 | TRBV6-1 | ASSVGPTEAF
. | TRBJ1-1 | TRBV12-3/TRBV12-4 | ASSSGTSMTEAF
. | TRBJ1-1 | TRBV11-3 | ASSHRDTEAF
TRBD1 | TRBJ2-7 | TRBV25-1 | ASTNGDRGYEQY
TRBD1 | TRBJ1-2 | TRBV6-1 | ASSEGTGLYYGYT
. | TRBJ1-1 | TRBV14 | ASTTGPNTEAF
. | TRBJ2-7 | TRBV4-1 | ASSQDQRTTTYEQY
TRBD2 | TRBJ2-7 | TRBV11-2 | ASSLGGLAGYEQY
. | TRBJ2-7 | TRBV5-1 | ASSLAALGDEQY
TRBD1 | TRBJ2-5 | TRBV9 | ASSIGGTGDETQY
. | TRBJ1-5 | TRBV7-9 | ASSLDRLAQPQH
. | TRBJ2-5 | TRBV7-9 | ASSPPGGLGTQY
. | TRBJ2-3 | TRBV20-1 | SARGSYGQY
. | TRBJ1-1 | TRBV5-1 | ASSLERRSTEAF
. | TRBJ1-2 | TRBV28 | ASYALSGHYGYT
. | TRBJ2-7 | TRBV15 | ATSRDSAAFYEQY
. | TRBJ1-1 | TRBV12-3/TRBV12-4 | ASSPLVEAF
. | TRBJ1-2 | TRBV28 | ASSLVGAVYGYT
TRBD1 | TRBJ1-2 | TRBV29-1 | SVEDRDSRNYGYT
TRBD1 | TRBJ2-7 | TRBV11-2 | ASSPGTGGAEQY
. | TRBJ2-7 | TRBV14 | ASSDVGVSVFYEQY
TRBD1 | TRBJ2-2 | TRBV6-2/TRBV6-3 | ASSSARTGGGELF
. | TRBJ1-5 | TRBV7-9 | ASSREGLGNQPQH
. | TRBJ2-5 | TRBV6-1 | ASSENIGGQETQY
. | TRBJ2-6 | TRBV6-4 | ASSDSAGANVLT
. | TRBJ1-1 | TRBV5-1 | AGSLGQANTEAF
. | TRBJ1-2 | TRBV6-5 | ASRTDRGYGYT
. | TRBJ1-4 | TRBV12-3/TRBV12-4 | ASSPGLAGEKLF
TRBD1 | TRBJ2-7 | TRBV6-1 | ASSDRDRGTKEQY
. | TRBJ2-7 | TRBV7-8 | ASTTSPGPMSREQY
TRBD1 | TRBJ2-7 | TRBV20-1 | SARSGTAGYEQY
. | TRBJ1-1 | TRBV20-1 | SARVGQNVDTEAF
. | TRBJ2-6 | TRBV2 | ASRVSFLSSGANVLT
TRBD1 | TRBJ2-4 | TRBV7-8 | ASSRSTGNSHIKY